The 17 T cell receptor beta chains listed next were all sequenced from one sample in a study of metastatic and nonmetastatic thyroid tumors (dated by TCRdb to 2020 to 2022). No treatment had been received by any patient before thyroid surgery. Libraries came from PCR. Sequencing was performed on an Illumina HiSeq 4000. In TCRdb, the public reads were trimmed at Q25 with fastp and aligned with MiXCR, with productive beta chains retained. The sample has approximately 30,000 clones on record, 15% of them singletons. The top ten hold around 16% of the sample. Sequenced input: blood. The origin of the receptors is a male donor with papillary thyroid cancer or a benign thyroid nodule (not recorded which). Some clones in this sample may be carry-over from other donors' samples.

This clone was detected ten times or more. The rearrangement links TRBV25-1 to TRBJ2-5; weak D call: TRBD1 (6 bases). Germline loops: CDR1 MGHDK, CDR2 SYGVNS. CDR3 length: 17 amino acids. The germline V and J ends were trimmed by 4 bases and 2 bases, with 20 bases remaining between them. CDR3: CASSGGLQGALQETQYF. The CDR3 DNA sequence: TGTGCCAGCAGTGGCGGCCTACAGGGTGCTTTACAAGAGACCCAGTACTTC.

This clone was seen many times. The chain uses TRBV7-9 and TRBJ2-1, with a possible D match to TRBD2 (5 bases). The V gene lost 1 base and the J gene lost 5 bases, with 12 bases spanning the gap. The CDR3 is 15 amino acids. From germline, CDR1 is SEHNR and CDR2 FQNEAQ (reference sequence). The CDR3 coding sequence is TGTGCCAGCAGCTTAGGGCTAGCCAGCCACAATGAGCAGTTCTTC. This encodes CASSLGLASHNEQFF. Combining the CDR3 with reference TRBV7-9 and TRBJ2-1 gives the whole variable domain DTGVSQNPRHKITKRGQNVTFRCDPISEHNRLYWYRQTLGQGPEFLTYFQNEAQLEKSRLLSDRFSAERPKGSFSTLEIQRTEQGDSAMYLCASSLGLASHNEQFFGPGTRLTVL.

A few counts support this clone. A much larger clone differs from this one at a single base, so this may be a read error. This chain joins TRBV2 and TRBJ2-7; a weak D match, TRBD2 (6 bases). Germline V gene lookup returns CDR1 SNHLY and CDR2 FYNNEI. V was pared by 7 bases and J by 3 bases, with 10 bases between. The CDR3 has 12 residues. CDR3 nucleotides: TGTGCCAGCAAGTGGGAGGACTACGAGCAGTACTTC. Its protein is CASKWEDYEQYF.

A single count supports this clone. The chain carries TRBV5-6 and TRBJ1-4; the D is unclear. The CDR3 loop spans 13 amino acids. With 2 bases removed from V and 5 bases from J, the gap between germline ends came to 7 bases. The germline V gene encodes CDR1 SGHDT and CDR2 YYEEEE. The CDR3 spells CASSLGRNEKLFF. The CDR3 region has the DNA TGTGCCAGCAGCTTAGGACGGAATGAAAAACTGTTTTTT.

The V call is TRBV6-4, the J call TRBJ2-7; 8 nucleotides agree with TRBD1. After removal of 1 base from V and 6 bases from J, the junction contained 23 bases not matched to a gene. Per the germline V gene, CDR1 is MRHNA and CDR2 is SNTAGT. This CDR3 is 20 amino acids long. The CDR3: CASSDFVGGTGDIFNCEQYF. Here the CDR3 DNA reads TGTGCCAGCAGTGACTTTGTTGGGGGGACAGGTGATATCTTCAACTGCGAGCAGTACTTC.

The rearrangement links TRBV3-1 to TRBJ2-5; D is uncertain. Germline CDR1 is LGHDT and CDR2 is YNNKEL (reference sequence). V was clipped by 1 base and J by 0 bases, with 12 bases between them. CDR3 length equals 16 residues. The CDR3 DNA sequence: TGTGCCAGCAGCCAAGCTATAATGAAGTACCAAGAGACCCAGTACTTC. It specifies CASSQAIMKYQETQYF.

On this clone: This may stem from a read error, because a much larger clone lies one nucleotide away. The J gene is TRBJ2-2, the V gene TRBV7-2; D assignment may be TRBD1 or TRBD2 (5 bases each). The CDR3 runs 14 residues. Germline values: CDR1 SGHTA, CDR2 FQGNSA. The chain's CDR3 is CATSSRDLTGELFF. The CDR3 coding sequence is TGTGCCACCAGCTCCCGGGACCTCACCGGGGAGCTGTTTTTT.

This sequence joins TRBV4-1 and TRBJ2-1; D gene unclear. CDR3 size: 17 residues. V lost 0 bases, J lost 0 bases, and 12 bases lay in between. CDR1 is MGHRA and CDR2 is YSYEKL in the germline V gene. CDR3 amino acids: CASSQDPSESSYNEQFF. As DNA, the CDR3 is TGCGCCAGCAGCCAAGATCCGTCAGAGAGCTCCTACAATGAGCAGTTCTTC.

This clone was counted at least ten times. The CDR3, as DNA: TGTGCCAGCAGCTCAAGGGGGCCGGAGACCCAGTACTTC. Translating it yields CASSSRGPETQYF. The rearrangement links TRBV6-1 to TRBJ2-5, with 7 bases lining up with TRBD1. Germline lookup yields CDR1 MNHNS and CDR2 SASEGT. V was clipped by 6 bases and J by 5 bases; unmatched bases: 6. The CDR3 runs 13 residues.

The table lists this clone with many counts. Other DNA variants within this sample encode the same CDR3. The chain links TRBV5-1 to TRBJ1-2, with D unresolved. The CDR3 consists of 16 residues. Germline CDR1 is SGHRS and CDR2 is YFSETQ. With 0 bases removed from V and 6 bases from J, the gap between germline ends came to 18 bases. The CDR3 sequence: CASSLGEPSPGHGYTF. CDR3 sequence (DNA): TGCGCCAGCAGCTTGGGAGAACCCTCCCCAGGTCATGGCTACACCTTC.

There are many counts of this clone. V usage is TRBV27 and J usage is TRBJ2-3, with D possibly matching TRBD2 (6 bases). Germline loops: CDR1 MNHEY, CDR2 SMNVEV (reference sequence). The CDR3 is made up of 17 amino acids. The V end lost 7 bases, the J end lost 6 bases, and 26 bases lay between the germline ends. CDR3 region: CASKPAGIIYGGDTQYF. CDR3 DNA: TGTGCCAGCAAGCCCGCCGGGATAATCTATGGGGGGGATACGCAGTATTTT.

Many counts were recorded for this clone. The V gene is TRBV27, the J gene TRBJ2-3; D is perhaps TRBD2 (6 bases). V lost 4 bases and J 2 bases, leaving 10 bases between the germline ends. Germline CDR1 MNHEY, CDR2 SMNVEV (reference sequence). There are 14 residues in the CDR3. CDR3 residues: CASSSPGATDTQYF. For the CDR3, the DNA is TGTGCCAGCAGTTCGCCGGGAGCCACAGATACGCAGTATTTT.

In its sample, this clone was seen many times. The gene calls are TRBV24-1 and TRBJ1-1; a weak D match, TRBD1 (5 bases). V was pared by 8 bases and J by 7 bases, with 13 bases between. This CDR3 region has 12 residues. Germline V gene lookup returns CDR1 KGHDR and CDR2 SFDVKD. CDR3 region: CATTSWGGEAFF. The CDR3 coding sequence is TGTGCCACCACAAGTTGGGGGGGTGAAGCTTTCTTT.

In its sample, this clone ranks as medium-sized. The chain recombines TRBV6-1 with TRBJ2-3, with a weak D call TRBD2 (7 bases). Germline CDR1 reads MNHNS; CDR2 reads SASEGT. Trimming stripped 1 base from V and 1 base from J, with 9 bases between. CDR3 length: 15 amino acids. The CDR3 DNA follows: TGTGCCAGCAGTGAAGAGGGGGGGGGCACAGATACGCAGTATTTT. Protein sequence: CASSEEGGGTDTQYF.

This clone has only a few counts. The V call is TRBV6-1, the J call TRBJ1-2, with 9 bases that match TRBD1. Per germline, CDR1 MNHNS and CDR2 SASEGT. This CDR3 has 14 residues. V lost 6 bases and J lost 7; bases outside the gene matches: 9. CDR3 bases: TGTGCCAGCAGAACCGGGACAGGGACCTCTGGCTACACCTTC. Protein: CASRTGTGTSGYTF.

Regarding this clone: Just one base apart from a much larger clone, this may be a read error. The J gene is TRBJ2-3, the V gene TRBV5-6, with D possibly TRBD1 on 5 matching bases. This CDR3 contains 13 residues. Germline-derived CDR1 and CDR2 are SGHDT and YYEEEE. The CDR3 DNA sequence: TGTTCCAGCACCAGGGTGTCCACAGATACGCAGTATTTT. This gives the protein CSSTRVSTDTQYF.

The gene calls are TRBV6-1 and TRBJ1-2, with D tentatively TRBD1 (6 bases). The germline V gene encodes CDR1 MNHNS and CDR2 SASEGT. The V end lost 10 bases, the J end lost 0 bases, and 18 bases lay between the germline ends. There are 15 residues in the CDR3. The CDR3 loop is CATYNTGRANYGYTF. In DNA, the CDR3 is TGTGCCACCTACAATACAGGGCGAGCTAACTATGGCTACACCTTC.